Below, 9 T cell receptor delta chains from the same sample are listed, as sequenced in a study of γδ T cells in repeated Plasmodium falciparum infection. Gammadelta T cells were flow-sorted from PBMC into Vgamma9/Vdelta2+ and Vdelta2-negative populations for bulk analysis. TCRdb fed the multiplex PCR reads to CATT. Of roughly 90,000 delta-chain clones listed, under 1.5% are singletons. Sequencing was carried out using gamma-delta T cells from blood. Receptors were obtained from a pool of human donors (malaria-infected and uninfected, not separated).

This clone was picked up a small number of times. Since a far larger clone is one base different, this is likely a read error. Other DNA sequences in the sample encode the same CDR3. V gene TRDV2 combines with J gene TRDJ1; TRDD3 matches at 8 bases. The V gene end was trimmed by 3 bases and the J gene end by 7 bases; junction bases not matched to a gene: 12. The CDR3 length is 15 residues. CDR1 and CDR2 (germline): GEAIGNYY, EKD. CDR3 DNA sequence: TGTGCCTGTGACTCTTACTGGGGGTCAATAGGTAAACTCATCTTT. It specifies CACDSYWGSIGKLIF.

This clone was found many times. TCRdb pairs this DNA with a much larger clone's protein that differs at residue 13, likely a read error; the protein shown was translated from the DNA. The V gene is TRDV1, the J gene TRDJ1; 7 nucleotides line up with TRDD3. J gave up 0 bases and V 1 base, and 20 bases lay outside the gene matches. The CDR3 sequence is 21 residues long. Germline loops: CDR1 TSWWSYY, CDR2 QGS. The CDR3 coding sequence is TGTGCTCTTGGGGAACGTCCGAGGTACTGGGGAATGGCTCGGTACACCGATAAACTCATCTTT. Amino acid sequence: CALGERPRYWGMARYTDKLIF.

On this clone: A far larger clone differs by one base, so this is likely a read error. The same CDR3 arises from other DNA sequences in this sample as well. The CDR3 sequence: CACDGGATRTGGYKVDKLIF. The CDR3 coding sequence is TGTGCCTGTGACGGGGGCGCCACTCGTACTGGGGGATATAAAGTTGATAAACTCATCTTT. V gene TRDV2 combines with J gene TRDJ1; 11 bases match TRDD3. TCRdb gives no J gene; it was assigned here by matching the DNA to germline. Germline V gene sequence: CDR1 GEAIGNYY, CDR2 EKD. The CDR3 covers 20 residues. V shed 3 bases and J 5 bases; nucleotides not matched to a gene: 22.

In its sample, this clone was seen a few times. This DNA translates differently at residue 7 from the TCRdb protein, which is that of a much larger clone; a read error is likely, and the protein shown is the DNA's own translation. The chain uses TRDV2 and TRDJ1; 7 bases line up with TRDD3. Germline CDR1 is GEAIGNYY and CDR2 is EKD. The V gene end was trimmed by 0 bases and the J gene end by 2 bases; junction bases not matched to a gene: 17. This CDR3 comprises 19 residues. The CDR3 loop is CACDTVPGINTVTTDKLIF. The CDR3 DNA is TGTGCCTGTGACACCGTACCGGGGATAAACACGGTCACAACCGATAAACTCATCTTT.

In regard to this clone: TCRdb records a much larger clone's protein for this DNA, with a difference at residue 10 that likely arises from a read error; the protein given is the translation of the DNA. The chain couples TRDV3 to TRDJ1; 8 positions match TRDD3. TCRdb supplies no J gene; here it was assigned by aligning the nucleotide sequence to germline. In germline, CDR1 is TVYSNPD, CDR2 GDNSRS (reference sequence). Losses at the gene ends were 0 bases for V and 8 bases for J; bases not matched to a gene: 14. This CDR3 has 15 residues. The CDR3 loop is CAFSNLLLGGTKLIF. The CDR3, as DNA: TGTGCCTTTAGCAACCTGCTACTGGGGGGTACCAAACTCATCTTT. The whole variable domain, remainder taken from reference TRDV3 and TRDJ1, is CDKVTQSSPDQTVASGSEVVLLCTYDTVYSNPDLFWYRIRPDYSFQFVFYGDNSRSEGADFTQGRFSVKHILTQKAFHLVISPVRTEDSATYYCAFSNLLLGGTKLIFGKGTRVTVEP.

The sample holds many counts of this clone. Translating this DNA gives a protein that differs at residue 7 from the TCRdb one, which belongs to a much larger clone; a read error is likely, and the protein shown is this translation. V and J are TRDV2 and TRDJ2; 13 nucleotides agree with TRDD3. Here the J gene was assigned by germline matching of the DNA, as TCRdb has none. J lost 5 bases, V lost 3 bases, and 17 bases had no gene match. CDR3 length: 20 amino acids. Germline V gives CDR1 GEAIGNYY, CDR2 EKD. The CDR3 sequence is CACDPVCPSTGGYGTAQLFF. CDR3 bases: TGTGCCTGTGACCCTGTATGTCCCAGTACTGGGGGATACGGCACAGCACAACTCTTCTTT.

This clone was seen more than once but under ten times. This DNA's translation and the protein TCRdb lists, from a much larger clone, do not match at residue 11, likely due to a read error; the protein shown is translated from the DNA. The CDR3 protein is CALGRRVVTRELGDTPSTDKLIF. CDR3 sequence (DNA): TGTGCTCTTGGGAGAAGGGTAGTTACCCGAGAACTGGGGGATACTCCCAGTACCGATAAACTCATCTTT. V and J are TRDV1 and TRDJ1; TRDD3 agrees at 12 bases. The J gene was missing in TCRdb and was found by matching the end of the DNA to germline. V lost 5 bases to trimming and J lost 2 bases; unmatched junction nucleotides: 27. The CDR3 length is 23 residues. In germline, CDR1 is TSWWSYY, CDR2 QGS.

This clone was seen repeatedly, ten times or more. The chain links TRDV1 to TRDJ1, with TRDD3 matching over 8 bases. From germline, CDR1 is TSWWSYY and CDR2 QGS. This CDR3 has 21 amino acids. The trim removed 4 bases at V and 2 bases at J, leaving 24 bases unmatched. CDR3 sequence (DNA): TGTGCTCTTGGGGCCTGGAATTTCTACGACCCTCCTGACTGGGGGACCGATAAACTCATCTTT. As protein: CALGAWNFYDPPDWGTDKLIF.

This clone came up a few times. This chain joins TRAV29/DV5 and TRDJ1, with TRDD3 identical over 9 bases. Here the J gene came from matching the DNA to germline, since TCRdb omits it. CDR1 and CDR2 from the germline V gene are NSMFDY and ISSIKDK. The V gene end was trimmed by 0 bases and the J gene end by 7 bases; junction bases not matched to a gene: 19. This CDR3 region has 18 residues. The CDR3, as DNA: TGTGCAGCAAGCGCAGACCTATACTACGTGAAGGGGATACGTAAACTCATCTTT. It specifies CAASADLYYVKGIRKLIF.